What follows is one T cell receptor beta chain and its context. Its antigen is as yet unknown. This sample stems from a study of T cell responses to AZD1222 COVID-19 vaccine. The CDR3 totals 16 residues. Germline lookup yields CDR1 MDHEN and CDR2 SYDVKM. Trimming at V came to 2 bases and at J to 0 bases, leaving 2 bases not matched to a gene. Study-wide results and limits: Clonal diversity may have been underestimated, and the donors were mostly white British, with more females than males. In the spike-specific TCR repertoire, nearly half reportedly target unmutated variant regions.

Assay used: immunoSEQ multiplex PCR; TCRdb lists only in-frame clones, some missing. The table includes roughly 180,000 clones, approximately 87% detected once. The chain combines TRBV28 with TRBJ2-1; the match to TRBD2 covers 9 bases. The clonotype originates from an adult in good health. Here the sequenced sample was peripheral blood, taken on day 0 of MenACWY control vaccination. The DNA for the CDR3 is TGTGCCAGCAGTTTACTAGCGGGGAGCTCCTACAATGAGCAGTTCTTC. Amino acids: CASSLLAGSSYNEQFF.